This T cell receptor beta chain was obtained from a study of radiotherapy plus CTLA-4 blockade in lung cancer. About the research overall: 15% to 20% of patients responded objectively, and roughly 30% achieved disease control. Broader study findings: Interferon-beta and early blood T cell clone dynamics reportedly predicted response best. Clones derived from tumor TCRs expanded in blood after radiotherapy plus ipilimumab.

On this clone: The antigen is unknown.

It was focal radiation plus CTLA-4 blockade with ipilimumab that patients with chemo-refractory metastatic non-small-cell lung cancer received. The CDR3 length is 16 residues. CDR1 and CDR2 (germline): SGDLS, YYNGEE. The J segment lost 4 bases and the V segment lost 0 bases, leaving 5 bases of the junction unmatched. Clones were read by immunoSEQ multiplex PCR, and TCRdb kept only the in-frame ones, dropping some. The data contain more than 90,000 clones, more than 65% of them seen just once; the ten biggest clones take up 2.5% to 3.5%. This clonotype was sampled from a human donor with non-small cell lung cancer that progressed on radiotherapy plus ipilimumab. Some clones in this sample may be carry-over from other donors' samples. The chain uses TRBV9 and TRBJ2-2; 8 bases agree with TRBD1. The source was peripheral blood, collected from a patient treated with radiotherapy plus ipilimumab. CDR3 in amino acids: CASSVAGGSLTGELFF. The DNA of the CDR3 is TGTGCCAGCAGCGTAGCAGGGGGCAGTCTCACCGGGGAGCTGTTTTTT. The entire variable domain, with the rest obtained from reference TRBV9 and TRBJ2-2, is as follows: DSGVTQTPKHLITATGQRVTLRCSPRSGDLSVYWYQQSLDQGLQFLIQYYNGEERAKGNILERFSAQQFPDLHSELNLSSLELGDSALYFCASSVAGGSLTGELFFGEGSRLTVL.